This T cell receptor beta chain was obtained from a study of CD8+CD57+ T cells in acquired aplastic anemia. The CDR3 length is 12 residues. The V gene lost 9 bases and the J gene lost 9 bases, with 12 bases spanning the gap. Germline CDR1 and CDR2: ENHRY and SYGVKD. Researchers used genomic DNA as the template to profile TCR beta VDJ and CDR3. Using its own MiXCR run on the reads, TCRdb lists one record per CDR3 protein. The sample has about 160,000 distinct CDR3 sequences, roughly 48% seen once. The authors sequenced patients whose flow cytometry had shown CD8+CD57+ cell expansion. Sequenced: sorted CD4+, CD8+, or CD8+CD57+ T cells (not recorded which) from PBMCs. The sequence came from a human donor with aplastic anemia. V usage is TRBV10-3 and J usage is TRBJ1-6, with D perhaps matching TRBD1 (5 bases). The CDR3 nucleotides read TGTGCCATGCGGGACGGTAGTTCACCCCTCCACTTT. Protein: CAMRDGSSPLHF.